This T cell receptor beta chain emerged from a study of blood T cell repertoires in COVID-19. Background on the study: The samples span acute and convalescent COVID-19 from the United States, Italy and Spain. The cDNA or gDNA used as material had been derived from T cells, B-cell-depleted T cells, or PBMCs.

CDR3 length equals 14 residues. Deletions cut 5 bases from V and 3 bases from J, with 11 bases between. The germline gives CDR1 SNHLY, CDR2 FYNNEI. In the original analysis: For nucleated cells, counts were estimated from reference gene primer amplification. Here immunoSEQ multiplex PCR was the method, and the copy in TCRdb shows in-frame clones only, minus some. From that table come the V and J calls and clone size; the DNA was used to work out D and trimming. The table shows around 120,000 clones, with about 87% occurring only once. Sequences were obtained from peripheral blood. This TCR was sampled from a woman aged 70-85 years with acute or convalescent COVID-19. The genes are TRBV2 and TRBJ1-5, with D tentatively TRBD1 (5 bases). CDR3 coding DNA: TGTGCCAGCAGTTCGACAGAACCCAATCAGCCCCAGCATTTT. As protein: CASSSTEPNQPQHF.